A single sample gave rise to the 19 T cell receptor beta chains below, sequenced in a study of cytomegalovirus exposure and HLA in healthy donors. It was with 60 Vbeta and 13 Jbeta primers that the PCR ran. Method: immunoSEQ multiplex PCR; TCRdb's copy keeps in-frame clones and lacks some. Here the sample spans 200,000 to 250,000 clones, 80% to 90% being singletons. The specimen sequenced was PBMCs. The receptors were gathered from a man aged 25 to 40 in good health and CMV-seronegative.

The rearrangement joins TRBV11-2 to TRBJ1-1; TRBD1 might be the D (5 bases). Germline CDR1 reads SGHAT; CDR2 reads FQNNGV. The CDR3 extends over 17 amino acids. V lost 1 base and J 9 bases, leaving 24 bases between the germline ends. In nucleotides, the CDR3 is TGTGCCAGCAGCTTAGGCCATGGGGATCCGGGGGTGGCCCAAGCTTTCTTT. It is translated as CASSLGHGDPGVAQAFF.

The J gene is TRBJ1-5, the V gene TRBV19; D not certain. The CDR3 has 13 residues. Between the trimmed V and J ends, which lost 3 bases and 7 bases, there was a span of 10 bases. Germline CDR1 and CDR2: LNHDA and SQIVND (reference sequence). The CDR3 sequence: CASSITERQPQHF. CDR3 DNA: TGTGCCAGTAGTATTACGGAGAGACAGCCCCAGCATTTT.

The V gene is TRBV4-2, the J gene TRBJ1-1; D is perhaps TRBD1 (6 bases). The length of the CDR3 is 14 residues. Germline values: CDR1 LGHNA, CDR2 YNFKEQ. Trimming took off 4 bases at V and 1 base at J, with 10 bases between the two ends. For the CDR3, the DNA is TGTGCCAGCAGCCGAGGGGGTGAGAACACTGAAGCTTTCTTT. Translation gives CASSRGGENTEAFF.

The V call is TRBV28, the J call TRBJ2-5, with 7 bases matching TRBD2. Germline CDR1 MDHEN, CDR2 SYDVKM. After removal of 7 bases from V and 1 base from J, the junction contained 6 bases not matched to a gene. The CDR3 sequence is 14 residues long. The CDR3 DNA is TGTGCCAGCAAGCGGGGTACTTTCCAAGAGACCCAGTACTTC. Encoded protein: CASKRGTFQETQYF.

This clone occurred many times. Other DNA sequences from this sample encode an identical CDR3 as well. Here the CDR3 reads CASSYSAGEKLFF. The CDR3 DNA is TGTGCCAGCAGTTACTCGGCAGGGGAAAAACTGTTTTTT. The genes are TRBV6-5 and TRBJ1-4; maybe TRBD1 (5 bases). Deletions cut 0 bases from V and 8 bases from J, with 7 bases between. Germline V gene data show CDR1 as MNHEY and CDR2 as SVGAGI. This CDR3 is built from 13 residues.

This rearrangement joins TRBV5-4 to TRBJ2-5, with 8 bases identical to TRBD2. Germline V gives CDR1 SGHNT, CDR2 YYREEE (reference sequence). The CDR3 runs 14 residues. Germline trimming cut 4 bases from V and 7 bases from J; bases unmatched to any gene: 9. This CDR3 is CASSVFSGAATQYF. CDR3 nucleotide sequence: TGTGCCAGCAGCGTATTTAGCGGGGCGGCGACCCAGTACTTC.

The V and J genes are TRBV5-1 and TRBJ2-2, with 7 bases lining up with TRBD1. After removal of 0 bases from V and 4 bases from J, the junction contained 3 bases not matched to a gene. The CDR3 runs 15 residues. The V gene's germline CDR1 is SGHRS and CDR2 YFSETQ. In DNA form, the CDR3 reads TGCGCCAGCAGCTTGGACAGGGGTATCACCGGGGAGCTGTTTTTT. It translates to CASSLDRGITGELFF.

The chain has TRBV27 and TRBJ2-1; 7 bases fit TRBD2. Germline assignment: CDR1 MNHEY and CDR2 SMNVEV (reference sequence). This CDR3 has 16 residues. The V segment lost 2 bases and the J segment 1 base; nucleotides outside the gene matches: 5. CDR3 sequence reads: CASSLSAGESYNEQFF. DNA for the CDR3: TGTGCCAGCAGTTTAAGCGCGGGAGAATCCTACAATGAGCAGTTCTTC.

The V and J genes are TRBV19 and TRBJ2-6, with 14 bases identical to TRBD2. This CDR3 contains 20 residues. Losses at the gene ends were 3 bases for V and 0 bases for J; bases not matched to a gene: 7. Germline V gene sequence: CDR1 LNHDA, CDR2 SQIVND (reference sequence). For the CDR3, the DNA is TGTGCCAGTAGTATGGGACTAGCGGGGGTGTTTCGCTCTGGGGCCAACGTCCTGACTTTC. As protein: CASSMGLAGVFRSGANVLTF.

The rearrangement links TRBV6-1 to TRBJ2-7, with D maybe TRBD2 (6 bases). Trimming removed 6 bases from V and 2 bases from J, with 14 bases in between. The CDR3 runs 14 residues. The germline V gene encodes CDR1 MNHNS and CDR2 SASEGT. The CDR3 region has the DNA TGTGCCAGCAGCCGTGGGGGAGGAACCTACGAGCAGTACTTC. It specifies CASSRGGGTYEQYF.

The genes are TRBV6-4 and TRBJ1-5; TRBD1 matches at 10 bases. This CDR3 has 16 amino acids. Germline V lookup: CDR1 MRHNA, CDR2 SNTAGT. V lost 4 bases to trimming and J lost 3 bases; unmatched junction nucleotides: 6. The CDR3 bases are TGTGCCAGCAGTGGCCGGGACAGGGGATACAATCAGCCCCAGCATTTT. This sequence encodes CASSGRDRGYNQPQHF.

This clone was seen once. Compared with germline, one end of the junction differs, possibly owing to a read error. The chain couples TRBV20-1 to TRBJ2-3; D gene uncertain. The germline gives CDR1 DFQATT, CDR2 SNEGSKA (reference sequence). This CDR3 has 9 amino acids. The CDR3: CSARDMQYF. DNA for the CDR3: TGCAGTGCTAGAGATATGCAGTATTTT.

This chain uses TRBV19 with TRBJ1-5; a possible D gene is TRBD1 (6 bases). The CDR3 is 15 residues long. Germline V gives CDR1 LNHDA, CDR2 SQIVND (reference sequence). Trimming removed 1 base at V and 3 bases at J, with 10 bases between. In DNA form, the CDR3 reads TGTGCCAGTAGTATAGGAGGGACATCCAATCAGCCCCAGCATTTT. It translates to CASSIGGTSNQPQHF.

This clone was observed a few times. Germline is not matched at one junction end, which may reflect a read error. This chain connects TRBV7-9 to TRBJ1-1; D unclear. Germline V lookup: CDR1 SEHNR, CDR2 FQNEAQ (reference sequence). The CDR3 length is 12 residues. CDR3 sequence: CSSEPGNTEAFF. CDR3 coding DNA: TGTTCCAGCGAACCGGGGAACACTGAAGCTTTCTTT.

This clone was detected only once. This chain joins TRBV28 and TRBJ1-5; D unresolved. This CDR3 has 11 amino acids. In germline, CDR1 is MDHEN, CDR2 SYDVKM. V lost 2 bases, J lost 11 bases, and 7 bases lay in between. Here the CDR3 reads CASSLAGAQHF. The CDR3 DNA is TGTGCCAGCAGTTTAGCCGGGGCCCAGCATTTT.

The genes are TRBV7-2 and TRBJ1-2, with 9 nucleotides matching TRBD1. V dropped 5 bases and J dropped 4; count of bases not matched to a gene: 8. Germline CDR1 SGHTA, CDR2 FQGNSA. This CDR3 is 15 amino acids long. The CDR3 region is CASSPGTGFGYGYTF. CDR3 in DNA: TGTGCCAGCAGCCCCGGGACAGGGTTCGGCTATGGCTACACCTTC.

The chain recombines TRBV4-1 with TRBJ1-4, with D perhaps matching TRBD1 (6 bases). The V end was cut by 3 bases, the J end by 8 bases, with 19 bases between. CDR3 length equals 16 residues. The germline V gene has CDR1 MGHRA and CDR2 YSYEKL. The CDR3, as DNA: TGCGCCAGCAGCCACCTTGGGGGGGGCGAGGTGGAAAAACTGTTTTTT. Its protein is CASSHLGGGEVEKLFF.

The CDR3 is CASSKIAGGRTGELFF. In DNA form, the CDR3 reads TGTGCCAGCAGCAAGATAGCGGGGGGGAGAACCGGGGAGCTGTTTTTT. The chain links TRBV5-4 to TRBJ2-2; 11 bases match TRBD2. V gave up 4 bases and J gave up 5 bases; unmatched junction bases: 7. CDR3 size: 16 residues. From germline, CDR1 is SGHNT and CDR2 YYREEE (reference sequence).

CDR3 bases: TGTGCCAGCAGTGCAGACGGAGGGGCGGGGGAAAAACTGTTTTTT. It yields the protein CASSADGGAGEKLFF. The gene calls are TRBV9 and TRBJ1-4, with a weak D call TRBD1 (5 bases). The V gene's germline CDR1 is SGDLS and CDR2 YYNGEE. The CDR3 totals 15 residues. V lost 5 bases, J lost 8 bases, and 19 bases lay in between. Supplemented by reference TRBV9 and TRBJ1-4, the full variable domain reads DSGVTQTPKHLITATGQRVTLRCSPRSGDLSVYWYQQSLDQGLQFLIQYYNGEERAKGNILERFSAQQFPDLHSELNLSSLELGDSALYFCASSADGGAGEKLFFGSGTQLSVL.